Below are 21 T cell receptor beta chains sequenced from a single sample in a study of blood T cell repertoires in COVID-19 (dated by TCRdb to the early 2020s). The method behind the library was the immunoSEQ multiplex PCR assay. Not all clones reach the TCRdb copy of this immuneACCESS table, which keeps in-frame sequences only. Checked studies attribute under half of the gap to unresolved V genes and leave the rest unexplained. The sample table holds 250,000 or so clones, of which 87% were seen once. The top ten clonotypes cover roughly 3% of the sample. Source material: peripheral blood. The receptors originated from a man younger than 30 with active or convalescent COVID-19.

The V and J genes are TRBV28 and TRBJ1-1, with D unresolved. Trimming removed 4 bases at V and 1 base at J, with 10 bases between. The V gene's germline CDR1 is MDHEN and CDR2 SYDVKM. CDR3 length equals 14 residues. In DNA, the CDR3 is TGTGCCAGCAGTTCCCATTACAGGAACACTGAAGCTTTCTTT. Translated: CASSSHYRNTEAFF.

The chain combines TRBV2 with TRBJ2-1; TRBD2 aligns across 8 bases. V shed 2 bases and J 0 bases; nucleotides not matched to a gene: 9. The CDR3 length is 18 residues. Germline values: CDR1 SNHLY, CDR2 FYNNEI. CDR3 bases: TGTGCCAGCAGTGAATCGGCTAGCGGGCCCTCCTCCTACAATGAGCAGTTCTTC. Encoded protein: CASSESASGPSSYNEQFF.

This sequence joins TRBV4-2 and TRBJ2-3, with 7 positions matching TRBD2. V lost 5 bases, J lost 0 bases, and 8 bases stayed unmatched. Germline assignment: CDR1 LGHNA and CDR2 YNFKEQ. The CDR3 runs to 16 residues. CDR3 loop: CASSTHSSGSTDTQYF. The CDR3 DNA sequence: TGTGCCAGCAGCACACACTCTAGCGGCAGCACAGATACGCAGTATTTT.

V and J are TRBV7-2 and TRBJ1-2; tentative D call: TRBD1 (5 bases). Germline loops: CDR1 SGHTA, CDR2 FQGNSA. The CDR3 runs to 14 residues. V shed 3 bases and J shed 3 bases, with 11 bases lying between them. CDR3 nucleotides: TGTGCCAGCAGCTTTCCCACAGGATACTATGGCTACACCTTC. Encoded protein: CASSFPTGYYGYTF.

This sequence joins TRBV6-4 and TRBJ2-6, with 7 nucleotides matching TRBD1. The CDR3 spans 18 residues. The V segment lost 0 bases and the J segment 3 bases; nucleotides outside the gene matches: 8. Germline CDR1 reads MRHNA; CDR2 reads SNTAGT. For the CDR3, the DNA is TGTGCCAGCAGTGACTCAGAACAGGGGAACAGTGGGGCCAACGTCCTGACTTTC. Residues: CASSDSEQGNSGANVLTF.

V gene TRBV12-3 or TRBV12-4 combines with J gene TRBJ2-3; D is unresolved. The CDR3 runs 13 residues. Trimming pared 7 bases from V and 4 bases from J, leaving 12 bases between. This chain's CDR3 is CASISRVPDTQYF. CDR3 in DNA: TGTGCCAGCATCTCACGGGTGCCAGATACGCAGTATTTT.

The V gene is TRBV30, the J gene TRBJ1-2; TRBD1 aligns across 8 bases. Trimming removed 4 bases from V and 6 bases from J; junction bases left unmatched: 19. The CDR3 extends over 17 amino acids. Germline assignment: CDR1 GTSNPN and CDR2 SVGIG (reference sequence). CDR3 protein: CAWTWGLSGGVGNGYTF. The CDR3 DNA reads TGTGCCTGGACTTGGGGGCTCTCAGGGGGCGTTGGGAATGGCTACACCTTC.

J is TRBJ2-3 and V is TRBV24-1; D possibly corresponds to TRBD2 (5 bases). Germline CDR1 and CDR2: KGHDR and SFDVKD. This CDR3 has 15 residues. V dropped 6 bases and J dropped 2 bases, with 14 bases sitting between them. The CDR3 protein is CATSRSSRNTDTQYF. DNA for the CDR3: TGTGCCACCAGTCGCTCTAGCAGAAACACAGATACGCAGTATTTT.

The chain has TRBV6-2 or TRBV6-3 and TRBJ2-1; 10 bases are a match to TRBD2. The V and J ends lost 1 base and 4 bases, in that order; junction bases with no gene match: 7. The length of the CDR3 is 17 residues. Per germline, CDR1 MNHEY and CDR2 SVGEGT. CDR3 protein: CASSYFSGGTQYNEQFF. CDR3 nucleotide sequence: TGTGCCAGCAGTTACTTTAGCGGGGGGACACAGTACAATGAGCAGTTCTTC.

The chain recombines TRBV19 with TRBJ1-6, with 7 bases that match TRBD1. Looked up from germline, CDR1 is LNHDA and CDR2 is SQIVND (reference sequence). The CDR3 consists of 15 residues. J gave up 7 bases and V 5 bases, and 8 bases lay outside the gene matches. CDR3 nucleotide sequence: TGTGCCAGTAGTCCAAAAGGGACAGAGAATTCACCCCTCCACTTT. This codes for CASSPKGTENSPLHF.

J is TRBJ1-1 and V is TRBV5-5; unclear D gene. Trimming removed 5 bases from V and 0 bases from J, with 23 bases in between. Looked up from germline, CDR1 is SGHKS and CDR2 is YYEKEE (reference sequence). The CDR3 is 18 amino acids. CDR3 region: CASSQARSLRLMNTEAFF. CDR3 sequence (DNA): TGTGCCAGCAGTCAGGCGAGAAGTTTACGCCTTATGAACACTGAAGCTTTCTTT.

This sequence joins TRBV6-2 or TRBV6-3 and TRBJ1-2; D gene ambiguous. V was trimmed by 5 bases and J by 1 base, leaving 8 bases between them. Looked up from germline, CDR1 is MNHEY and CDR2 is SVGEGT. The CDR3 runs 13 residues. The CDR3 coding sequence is TGTGCCAGCAGTCCACAGAGTAACTATGGCTACACCTTC. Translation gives CASSPQSNYGYTF.

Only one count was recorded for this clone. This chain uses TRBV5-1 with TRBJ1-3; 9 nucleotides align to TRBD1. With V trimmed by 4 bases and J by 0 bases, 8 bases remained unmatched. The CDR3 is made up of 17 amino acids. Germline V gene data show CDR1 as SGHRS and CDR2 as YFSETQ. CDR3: CASSNPGQGISGNTIYF. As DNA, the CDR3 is TGCGCCAGCAGCAATCCGGGACAGGGAATCTCTGGAAACACCATATATTTT. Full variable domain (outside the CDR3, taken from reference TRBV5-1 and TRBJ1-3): KAGVTQTPRYLIKTRGQQVTLSCSPISGHRSVSWYQQTPGQGLQFLFEYFSETQRNKGNFPGRFSGRQFSNSRSEMNVSTLELGDSALYLCASSNPGQGISGNTIYFGEGSWLTVV.

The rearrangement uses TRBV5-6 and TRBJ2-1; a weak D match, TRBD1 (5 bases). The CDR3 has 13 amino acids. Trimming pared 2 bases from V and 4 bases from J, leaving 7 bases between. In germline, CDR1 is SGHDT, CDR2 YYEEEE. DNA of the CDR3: TGTGCCAGCAGCTTAAGACAGTACAATGAGCAGTTCTTC. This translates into CASSLRQYNEQFF. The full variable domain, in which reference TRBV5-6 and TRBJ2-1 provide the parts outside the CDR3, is DAGVTQSPTHLIKTRGQQVTLRCSPKSGHDTVSWYQQALGQGPQFIFQYYEEEERQRGNFPDRFSGHQFPNYSSELNVNALLLGDSALYLCASSLRQYNEQFFGPGTRLTVL.

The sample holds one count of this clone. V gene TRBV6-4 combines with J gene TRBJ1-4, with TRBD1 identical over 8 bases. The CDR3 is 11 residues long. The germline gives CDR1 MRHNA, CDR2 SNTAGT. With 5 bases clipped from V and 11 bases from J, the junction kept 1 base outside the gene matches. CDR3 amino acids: CASSRDRKLFF. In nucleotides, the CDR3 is TGTGCCAGCAGTCGGGACAGGAAACTGTTTTTT.

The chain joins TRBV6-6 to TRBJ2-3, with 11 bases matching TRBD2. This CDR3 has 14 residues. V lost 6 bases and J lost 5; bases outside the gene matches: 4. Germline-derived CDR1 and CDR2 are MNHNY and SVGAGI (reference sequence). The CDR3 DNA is TGTGCCAGCAGAGCCGGGACTAGCGGAGATACGCAGTATTTT. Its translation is CASRAGTSGDTQYF.

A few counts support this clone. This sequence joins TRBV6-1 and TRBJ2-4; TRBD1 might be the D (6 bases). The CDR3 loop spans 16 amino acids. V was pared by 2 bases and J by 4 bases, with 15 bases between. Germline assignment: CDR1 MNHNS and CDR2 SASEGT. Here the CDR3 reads CASSELPDSLKNIQYF. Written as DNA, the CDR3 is TGTGCCAGCAGTGAACTCCCGGACAGCCTGAAAAACATTCAGTACTTC.

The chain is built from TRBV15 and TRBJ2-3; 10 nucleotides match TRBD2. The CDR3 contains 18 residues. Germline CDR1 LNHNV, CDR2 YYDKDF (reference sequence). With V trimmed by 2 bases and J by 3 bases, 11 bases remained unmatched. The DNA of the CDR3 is TGTGCCACCAGCAGATTTGCGGCTAGCGGGAGAGTAACAGATACGCAGTATTTT. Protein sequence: CATSRFAASGRVTDTQYF.

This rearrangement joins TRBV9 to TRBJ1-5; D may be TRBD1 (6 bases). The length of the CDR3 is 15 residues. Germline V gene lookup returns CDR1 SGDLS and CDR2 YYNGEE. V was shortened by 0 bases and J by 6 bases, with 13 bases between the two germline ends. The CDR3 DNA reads TGTGCCAGCAGCGTAGAGGGGGGGCCTAGTCAGCCCCAGCATTTT. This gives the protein CASSVEGGPSQPQHF.

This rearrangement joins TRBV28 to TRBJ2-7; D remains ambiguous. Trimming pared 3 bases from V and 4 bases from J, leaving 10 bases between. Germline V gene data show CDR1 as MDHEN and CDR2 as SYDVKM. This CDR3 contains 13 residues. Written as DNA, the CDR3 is TGTGCCAGCAGTTTGGCCCCCTCTTACGAGCAGTACTTC. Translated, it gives CASSLAPSYEQYF.

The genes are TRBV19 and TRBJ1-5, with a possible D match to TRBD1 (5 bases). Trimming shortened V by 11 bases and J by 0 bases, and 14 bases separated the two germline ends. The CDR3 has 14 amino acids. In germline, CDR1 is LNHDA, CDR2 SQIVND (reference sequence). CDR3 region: CAAAQTASNQPQHF. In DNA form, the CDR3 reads TGTGCCGCCGCCCAGACAGCTAGCAATCAGCCCCAGCATTTT.